A single sample is the source of the 10 T cell receptor beta chains below, sequenced in a study of CD8 T cells in Susac syndrome. It was with random hexamers that about 0.45 to 1 ug RNA was reverse transcribed. TCRdb fed the immunoSEQ multiplex PCR reads into MiXCR, producing one record per CDR3 protein. The repertoire holds approximately 180,000 distinct CDR3 sequences, approximately 95% seen once, with more than 0.08% in the top ten. Sequencing was performed on CD4+ T cells from PBMCs. These receptors all come from a human donor with multiple sclerosis.

The V gene is TRBV9, the J gene TRBJ2-7, with D possibly being TRBD1 (6 bases). Trimming removed 4 bases at V and 3 bases at J, with 14 bases between. The CDR3 loop spans 14 amino acids. Germline CDR1 and CDR2: SGDLS and YYNGEE. CDR3: CASSLYSTGYEQYF. CDR3 DNA sequence: TGTGCCAGCAGCCTCTACTCGACAGGCTACGAGCAGTACTTC. The full variable domain, its missing parts supplied by reference TRBV9 and TRBJ2-7, is DSGVTQTPKHLITATGQRVTLRCSPRSGDLSVYWYQQSLDQGLQFLIQYYNGEERAKGNILERFSAQQFPDLHSELNLSSLELGDSALYFCASSLYSTGYEQYFGPGTRLTVT.

The genes are TRBV19 and TRBJ2-5; maybe TRBD1 (5 bases). Germline V gene data show CDR1 as LNHDA and CDR2 as SQIVND (reference sequence). Trimming shortened V by 3 bases and J by 1 base, and 12 bases separated the two germline ends. The CDR3 sequence is 15 residues long. Written as DNA, the CDR3 is TGTGCCAGTAGTATTCGGCTACAGGCCCAAGAGACCCAGTACTTC. This gives the protein CASSIRLQAQETQYF.

J is TRBJ1-4 and V is TRBV6-2 or TRBV6-3; D is possibly TRBD1 (6 bases). Trimming took off 0 bases at V and 6 bases at J, with 14 bases between the two ends. CDR1 is MNHEY and CDR2 is SVGEGT in the germline V gene. The CDR3 is 16 residues long. CDR3 bases: TGTGCCAGCAGTTACTCGCAGGTCAGGGGCGATGAAAAACTGTTTTTT. It codes for CASSYSQVRGDEKLFF.

In this sample, this clonotype turned up once. V and J are TRBV23-1 and TRBJ1-5; a weak D match, TRBD1 (6 bases). TRBV23-1 is an ORF, with its function uncertain. This CDR3 has 16 residues. The ends were cut back, 1 base at V and 4 bases at J, with 14 bases in the middle. CDR3 DNA sequence: TGCGCCAGCAGTCAATACAGGGTCCACCCGAATCAGCCCCAGCATTTT. Its protein product is CASSQYRVHPNQPQHF.

The chain recombines TRBV12-3 or TRBV12-4 with TRBJ1-2; D call uncertain. This CDR3 region has 15 residues. The V end lost 1 base, the J end lost 2 bases, and 11 bases lay between the germline ends. The CDR3 DNA is TGTGCCAGCAGTTTAGATGCCAGATCAAACTATGGCTACACCTTC. Protein sequence: CASSLDARSNYGYTF.

This clonotype has a single count. The chain joins TRBV6-2 or TRBV6-3 to TRBJ2-4, with 14 bases matching TRBD2. The CDR3 length is 19 residues. Germline CDR1 reads MNHEY; CDR2 reads SVGEGT. The trim removed 6 bases at V and 4 bases at J, leaving 14 bases unmatched. This CDR3 reads CASSPGTSGRGYGKNIQYF. CDR3 nucleotides: TGTGCCAGCAGCCCCGGGACTAGCGGGAGAGGGTACGGGAAAAACATTCAGTACTTC.

The chain uses TRBV6-5 and TRBJ2-3; TRBD1 aligns across 10 bases. In germline, CDR1 is MNHEY, CDR2 SVGAGI. Losses at the gene ends were 4 bases for V and 4 bases for J; bases not matched to a gene: 2. The CDR3 runs to 14 residues. The CDR3 sequence: CASSLGQGADTQYF. For the CDR3, the DNA is TGTGCCAGCAGTTTAGGACAGGGGGCAGATACGCAGTATTTT.

The chain combines TRBV5-1 with TRBJ2-5, with 9 bases lining up with TRBD2. V dropped 4 bases and J dropped 4; count of bases not matched to a gene: 11. This CDR3 region has 16 residues. Germline V gives CDR1 SGHRS, CDR2 YFSETQ. CDR3 protein: CASSPTGRGGPETQYF. The CDR3 coding sequence is TGCGCCAGCAGCCCCACTGGGCGGGGGGGCCCAGAGACCCAGTACTTC.

The chain links TRBV5-1 to TRBJ2-7; 7 bases line up with TRBD1. Per germline, CDR1 SGHRS and CDR2 YFSETQ. V dropped 3 bases and J dropped 3; count of bases not matched to a gene: 18. This CDR3 region has 18 residues. The CDR3 protein is CASSSSTGQGVKVYEQYF. The CDR3 DNA reads as TGCGCCAGCAGCTCCTCGACAGGGCAAGGGGTTAAGGTCTACGAGCAGTACTTC.

The J gene is TRBJ2-5, the V gene TRBV20-1; 11 bases line up with TRBD2. Trimming removed 2 bases from V and 2 bases from J; junction bases left unmatched: 7. Germline V gene data show CDR1 as DFQATT and CDR2 as SNEGSKA (reference sequence). This CDR3 has 16 residues. CDR3 DNA: TGCAGTGCTAGACCCCGACTAGCGGGGAAACAAGAGACCCAGTACTTC. It specifies CSARPRLAGKQETQYF.